The source of this TCR beta chain is a study of identical twins. TCRdb processed the 5' RACE reads anew with MiXCR; each CDR3 protein has one entry. Altogether about 900,000 distinct CDR3 sequences are present, roughly an eighth being singletons, with the ten largest covering around 1.5%. This clonotype was observed a handful of times. Germline V gives CDR1 DFQATT, CDR2 SNEGSKA (reference sequence). The trim removed 2 bases at V and 4 bases at J, leaving 7 bases unmatched. The CDR3 spans 15 residues. The same specimen was also included in a second study, on yellow fever vaccine responses in identical twins.

The receptor was isolated from a woman younger than 35 in good health. V and J are TRBV20-1 and TRBJ2-1; 8 bases match TRBD2. Source material: PBMCs. The CDR3 protein is CSARPGTRGYNEQFF. CDR3 DNA sequence: TGCAGTGCTAGACCCGGGACTAGAGGTTACAATGAGCAGTTCTTC.